This TCR beta chain came from a study of blood T cell repertoires in COVID-19. Across the study: Both acute and convalescent COVID-19 samples were obtained from the United States, Italy and Spain.

Authors' analysis steps: Amplification with reference gene primers provided the estimates of nucleated cell counts. Libraries were prepared by immunoSEQ multiplex PCR; TCRdb keeps only in-frame clonotypes and omits some of them. The V and J calls and clone size were taken over from that table, and D and trimming were inferred from the DNA. The sample has around 140,000 clones, over 65% seen once. This CDR3 has 15 residues. What was sequenced was peripheral blood. This chain uses TRBV21-1 with TRBJ1-2; TRBD1 is the table's D call and was not checked against the DNA. TRBV21-1 is a known pseudogene. The clonotype was recovered from a human donor in a cohort sampled during active COVID-19. The CDR3 is CASSKLDNGGYGYTF. The CDR3 DNA follows: TGTGCCAGCAGCAAATTGGACAACGGTGGCTATGGCTACACCTTC.